This TCR beta chain is drawn from a study of graft-versus-host responses after intestinal transplantation (dated by TCRdb to about 2021). In terms of the full investigation: The transplants that recipients received were multivisceral, liver-intestinal, or isolated intestinal. Anti-thymocyte globulin induction was given to all recipients, followed by maintenance tacrolimus and steroids for roughly 3 years. Bulk TCR-beta CDR3 sequencing was used to track graft-versus-host and host-versus-graft alloreactive T cell clones in the graft, circulation and bone marrow after intestinal transplantation. To identify alloreactive clones, pre-transplant mixed lymphocyte reaction products were sequenced and then compared with unstimulated pre-transplant donor and recipient T cells. Of the 20 to 30 intestinal transplant recipients enrolled in the cohort, one of whom was a retransplant, a few patients without pretransplant specimens were excluded. Donor T cell macrochimerism was defined as a peak of at least 4% donor T cells among recipient peripheral blood mononuclear cells. Rather than going through the commercial service, samples from three later patients were sequenced in-house on an Illumina MiSeq and processed with MiXCR.

The CDR3 has 14 amino acids, counting the end cysteine and phenylalanine. CDR3 DNA only is kept here, 42 bases in frame from base 1. Relative to germline, V is 0 bases shorter and J is 1 base shorter, with 9 bases between their ends. Via the germline V gene (reference sequence), CDR1 is GTSNPN and CDR2 SVGIG. The sample's time point label is to be understood as: cells obtained before transplantation from donor or recipient. CD3+CD4+ and CD3+CD8+ populations were FACS-sorted from unstimulated pre-transplant donor and recipient cells taken from spleen or lymph nodes. To note about this clone: Its cognate antigen has yet to be identified. The sample holds no much larger clone one base away, and base qualities are not on file.

The library was obtained by the immunoSEQ multiplex PCR assay. For most patients, genomic DNA was isolated with the Qiagen DNeasy Blood and Tissue Kit and sent frozen to Adaptive Biotechnologies for TCR sequencing. Adaptive Biotechnologies carried out high-throughput TCR-beta CDR3 sequencing of genomic DNA for most patients. On the study's bioinformatics: TCR sequencing data for approximately 17 patients were retrieved from Adaptive's ImmunoSEQ software; three other patients were processed with MiXCR and VDJtools. To correct CD4 versus CD8 sorting errors, sequences present in both subsets at a frequency ratio below 5:1 were removed. CDR3 nucleotide sequences shared between donor and recipient were removed because the origin of such sequences could not be assigned. Alloreactive clones required at least 2-fold expansion over unstimulated cells and minimum CFSE-low frequency of 0.002% (template counts) or 0.001% (read counts). Clones detected in sequenced pre-transplant spleen, lymph node, or MLR CFSE-low populations of the donor or recipient were defined as mappable. Cumulative frequency of alloreactive clones was calculated as a percentage of all sequences weighted by copy number. TCRdb limited this immuneACCESS table to in-frame rearrangements with V and J called. A share of clones is missing; checked studies link under half to unresolved V genes, and the rest is unexplained. The V and J calls and clone size are taken from that table; D and trimming were inferred from the DNA. The sample data list some 76,000 clones, and around 87% of these were observed just once. Jointly, the top ten make up around 8% of the sample.

General conclusions and limits of the study: In patients with donor T cell macrochimerism, the allografts had high GvH to HvG T cell clonal ratios. GvH clones turned up in recipient bone marrow, with some appearing earlier in ileal mucosa or blood, a pattern consistent with an intestinal mucosal origin. Early after transplant, declines in HvG clones were associated with peak levels of circulating GvH clones. Conclusions were limited by the relatively low number and heterogeneity of intestinal transplant patients.

The source was unstimulated CD8+ T cells sorted from spleen or lymph node cells, collected before transplant. The rearranged chain carries TRBV30 and TRBJ1-1, with the D gene not confidently named. The source is a human donor who was the organ donor for an intestinal transplant. CDR3 region: CAWSVGTQNTEAFF. The bases read TGTGCCTGGAGTGTCGGAACCCAGAACACTGAAGCTTTCTTT.